Only a few counts were recorded for the clone carrying this T cell receptor beta chain. Its cognate antigen is unknown. The study reverse transcribed the entire isolated RNA, so it sequenced expressed TCRB transcripts. Deep immunoSEQ sequencing covered naive, central memory and regulatory T cell samples. TCRdb's table, derived via immunoSEQ multiplex PCR, lists solely in-frame clones and lacks some. The sample has approximately 360,000 clones; 10% to 15% are singletons. This specimen comes from a study of beta chain features in type 1 diabetes. Germline V lookup: CDR1 MDHEN, CDR2 SYDVKM. V dropped 5 bases and J dropped 4; count of bases not matched to a gene: 14. CDR3 length: 18 amino acids. Study results and limitations: The VDJ junctions of type 1 diabetes patients carried fewer insertions and more deletions. Significant though moderate, a shortening of TCRB CDR3s appeared in all four CD4+ subsets of Type 1 diabetes patients.

The rearrangement uses TRBV28 and TRBJ2-6; 7 nucleotides agree with TRBD1. The sample comprised naive CD4+ T cells from blood. The TCR comes from a woman between 18 and 29 years old with type 1 diabetes. CDR3 sequence (DNA): TGTGCCAGCAGTAGCCCGGGACAGCCCTCTGGAGGGGCCAACGTCCTGACTTTC. Its protein is CASSSPGQPSGGANVLTF.